The 2 T cell receptor beta chains reported below all come from one sample, sequenced in a study of spatial heterogeneity in lung cancer. Time point given: sample taken at primary tumor resection. TCRdb passed the 5' RACE reads through MiXCR, listing each CDR3 protein once. The sample has around 87,000 distinct CDR3 sequences; around 12% are singletons. The sample here was PBMCs, taken at surgery. The receptor set was obtained from a male donor with early-stage non-small cell lung cancer.

This clonotype has a handful of counts. The chain couples TRBV5-6 to TRBJ2-3; unclear D gene. The germline V gene has CDR1 SGHDT and CDR2 YYEEEE. The CDR3 has 15 amino acids. V shed 1 base and J shed 1 base, with 10 bases lying between them. The CDR3 here is CASSLSLARTDTQYF. The DNA of the CDR3 is TGTGCCAGCAGCTTGAGTCTTGCACGCACAGATACGCAGTATTTT.

This chain joins TRBV24-1 and TRBJ2-1, with D uncertain. The CDR3 contains 15 residues. V was cut by 6 bases and J by 8 bases, with 19 bases left in between. Germline CDR1 reads KGHDR; CDR2 reads SFDVKD. CDR3 sequence reads: CATSPAVTSGDEQFF. CDR3 DNA sequence: TGTGCCACCAGTCCGGCGGTCACCTCTGGTGATGAGCAGTTCTTC.